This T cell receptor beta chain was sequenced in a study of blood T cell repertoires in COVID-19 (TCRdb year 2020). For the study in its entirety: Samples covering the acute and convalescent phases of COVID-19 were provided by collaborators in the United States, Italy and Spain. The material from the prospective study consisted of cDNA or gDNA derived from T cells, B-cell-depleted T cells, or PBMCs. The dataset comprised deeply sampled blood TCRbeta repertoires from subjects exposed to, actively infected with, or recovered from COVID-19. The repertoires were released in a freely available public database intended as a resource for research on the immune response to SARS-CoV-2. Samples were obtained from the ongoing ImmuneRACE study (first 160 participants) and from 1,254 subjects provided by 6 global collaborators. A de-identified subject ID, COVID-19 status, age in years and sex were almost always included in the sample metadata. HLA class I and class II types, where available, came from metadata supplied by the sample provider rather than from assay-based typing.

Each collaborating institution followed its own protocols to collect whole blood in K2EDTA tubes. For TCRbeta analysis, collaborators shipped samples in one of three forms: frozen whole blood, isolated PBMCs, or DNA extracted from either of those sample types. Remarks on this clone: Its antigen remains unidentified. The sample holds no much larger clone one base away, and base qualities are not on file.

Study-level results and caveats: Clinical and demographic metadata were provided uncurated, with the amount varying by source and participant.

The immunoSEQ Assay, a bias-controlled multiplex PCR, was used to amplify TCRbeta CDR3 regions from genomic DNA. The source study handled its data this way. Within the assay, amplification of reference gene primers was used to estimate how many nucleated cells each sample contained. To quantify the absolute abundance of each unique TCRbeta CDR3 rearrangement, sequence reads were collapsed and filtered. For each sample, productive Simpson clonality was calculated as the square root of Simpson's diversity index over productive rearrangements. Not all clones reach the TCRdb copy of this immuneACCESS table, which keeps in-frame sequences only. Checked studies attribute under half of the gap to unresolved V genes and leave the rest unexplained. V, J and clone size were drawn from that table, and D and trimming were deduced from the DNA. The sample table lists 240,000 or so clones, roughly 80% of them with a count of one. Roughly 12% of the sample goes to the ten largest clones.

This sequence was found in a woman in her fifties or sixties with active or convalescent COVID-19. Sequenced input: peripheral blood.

The nucleotides read TGCGCCAGCAGCGAGGCGCCGGACACTGAAGCTTTCTTT. It encodes CASSEAPDTEAFF. The rearrangement combines TRBV5-1 with TRBJ1-1, with the D gene not clear enough to name. The CDR3 covers 13 residues, taking in both the cysteine and the phenylalanine. The DNA shown is the 39-base CDR3, in frame from base 1. V is shortened by 4 bases, J by 3 bases, and the region joining them spans 10 bases. From a lookup of the germline V gene, CDR1 and CDR2 are SGHRS and YFSETQ.